One and the same sample provided the 12 T cell receptor beta chains below, sequenced in a study of long-term antiretroviral therapy in people with HIV. The assay, immunoSEQ v3.0, was run at survey level. Profiling relied on immunoSEQ multiplex PCR, and the TCRdb table lists in-frame clones only, not all of them. The sample lists some 26,000 clones, under 80% occurring once. The source material was unsorted PBMCs, sampled 1.1 years before starting antiretroviral therapy. These receptors were obtained from a middle-aged woman with HIV.

This chain uses TRBV7-9 with TRBJ1-4; D gene ambiguous. CDR1 SEHNR and CDR2 FQNEAQ come from the germline V gene (reference sequence). The CDR3 has 15 amino acids. The V end was cut by 1 base, the J end by 0 bases, with 6 bases between. The CDR3 DNA reads as TGTGCCAGCAGCTTAGACAGAACAACTAATGAAAAACTGTTTTTT. It specifies CASSLDRTTNEKLFF.

The chain carries TRBV7-8 and TRBJ2-5; no clear D. The J call may be incorrect, as the DNA end agrees better with TRBJ2-7. This CDR3 contains 14 residues. Germline V gene data show CDR1 as SGHVS and CDR2 as FQNEAQ. CDR3 residues: CASSLAVQSYEQYF. The CDR3 coding sequence is TGTGCCAGCAGCTTAGCGGTTCAGTCCTACGAGCAGTACTTC.

The rearrangement joins TRBV6-5 to TRBJ2-1, with 7 nucleotides matching TRBD2. The V and J ends lost 5 bases and 7 bases, in that order; junction bases with no gene match: 8. Looked up from germline, CDR1 is MNHEY and CDR2 is SVGAGI. The CDR3 contains 14 residues. The CDR3 here is CASSGGETQNEQFF. The CDR3 nucleotides are TGTGCCAGCAGTGGGGGGGAAACCCAGAATGAGCAGTTCTTC.

The chain is built from TRBV14 and TRBJ2-7; 8 positions match TRBD2. Germline trimming cut 1 base from V and 3 bases from J; bases unmatched to any gene: 11. The germline V gene encodes CDR1 SGHDN and CDR2 FVKESK. CDR3 length: 17 amino acids. CDR3 in amino acids: CASSQALGTSGIYEQYF. CDR3 DNA sequence: TGTGCCAGCAGCCAAGCCCTTGGAACTAGCGGTATCTACGAGCAGTACTTC.

The chain recombines TRBV5-4 with TRBJ2-3, with 12 bases lining up with TRBD2. Germline trimming cut 1 base from V and 1 base from J; bases unmatched to any gene: 7. The germline V gene encodes CDR1 SGHNT and CDR2 YYREEE (reference sequence). This CDR3 is built from 18 residues. The CDR3 here is CASSLMLAGGPGTDTQYF. The CDR3 nucleotides read TGTGCCAGCAGCTTGATGCTAGCGGGGGGGCCTGGCACAGATACGCAGTATTTT.

In its sample, this clone was seen once. The chain links TRBV5-5 to TRBJ1-5; D is uncertain. The CDR3 has 14 amino acids. Germline V lookup: CDR1 SGHKS, CDR2 YYEKEE (reference sequence). Between the trimmed V and J ends, which lost 0 bases and 8 bases, there was a span of 12 bases. CDR3 DNA sequence: TGTGCCAGCAGCTTGGTGGCAGGAGCCAAGCCCCAGCATTTT. This sequence encodes CASSLVAGAKPQHF.

This clone was detected only once. Other DNA sequences from this sample encode an identical CDR3 as well. The gene calls are TRBV7-2 and TRBJ1-2; 10 positions match TRBD1. Germline V gene lookup returns CDR1 SGHTA and CDR2 FQGNSA. The CDR3 consists of 14 residues. V lost 4 bases, J lost 5 bases, and 4 bases stayed unmatched. CDR3 sequence (DNA): TGTGCCAGCAGCTCCGACAGGGGGCCTTATGGCTACACCTTC. Translating it yields CASSSDRGPYGYTF.

The chain recombines TRBV19 with TRBJ1-2; possibly TRBD1 for D (5 bases). The germline V and J ends were trimmed by 3 bases and 4 bases, with 12 bases remaining between them. Germline CDR1 reads LNHDA; CDR2 reads SQIVND (reference sequence). The CDR3 is 14 residues long. As DNA, the CDR3 is TGTGCCAGTAGTATCGGTTCAACAGGCTATGGCTACACCTTC. Translating gives CASSIGSTGYGYTF.

The chain has TRBV6-6 and TRBJ2-1; 9 positions agree with TRBD2. The V gene's germline CDR1 is MNHNY and CDR2 SVGAGI (reference sequence). The trim removed 9 bases at V and 7 bases at J, leaving 10 bases unmatched. The CDR3 has 14 residues. CDR3 protein: CASSGLAIQNEQFF. DNA of the CDR3: TGTGCCAGTTCGGGACTAGCAATACAGAATGAGCAGTTCTTC.

The chain joins TRBV5-6 to TRBJ1-5; D uncertain. The CDR3 has 17 residues. V was cut by 1 base and J by 4 bases, with 18 bases left in between. The germline CDR1 and CDR2 sequences are SGHDT and YYEEEE. CDR3 in DNA: TGTGCCAGCAGCTTGTTTGTCATCACTGACCGTAATCAGCCCCAGCATTTT. This sequence encodes CASSLFVITDRNQPQHF.

There are a few counts of this clone. The gene calls are TRBV6-1 and TRBJ1-3; D uncertain. The CDR3 loop spans 17 amino acids. V gave up 6 bases and J gave up 0 bases, with 18 bases separating them. Germline CDR1 and CDR2: MNHNS and SASEGT. The CDR3 DNA sequence: TGTGCCAGCAGCGAAAAAGGCAGGCGATCCTCTGGAAACACCATATATTTT. It encodes CASSEKGRRSSGNTIYF.

The gene calls are TRBV30 and TRBJ2-1; possible D gene TRBD1, 7 bases. V dropped 0 bases and J dropped 8 bases, with 17 bases sitting between them. Germline CDR1 GTSNPN, CDR2 SVGIG (reference sequence). The CDR3 runs to 15 residues. The CDR3 DNA reads TGTGCCTGGAGTGTGGGGGCAGGGGGGATTTATGAGCAGTTCTTC. Its protein product is CAWSVGAGGIYEQFF.